The T cell receptor beta chain described here comes from a study of shared clonotypes between healthy human individuals. V lost 7 bases to trimming and J lost 3 bases; unmatched junction nucleotides: 7. The CDR3 contains 15 residues. The germline CDR1 and CDR2 sequences are SNHLY and FYNNEI. TCRdb's table, derived via immunoSEQ multiplex PCR, lists solely in-frame clones and lacks some. The repertoire includes over a million clones, roughly 96% of them detected once, and roughly 1.2% sits in the top ten. Study-wide findings and caveats: Generally, estimated richness proved larger in naive subsets than it did in memory subsets. Clonotypes not shared had lower generation probabilities than those common to all four donors.

Points on this clone: Its antigen is unidentified.

This receptor was obtained from a man aged 25 to 40 in good health. Sequencing was performed on naive CD4+ T cells sorted from blood. The subset was: CD45RA+ positively selected. The gene calls are TRBV2 and TRBJ2-7; TRBD2 matches at 12 bases. CDR3 nucleotides: TGTGCCAGCACCTTGACTAGCGGGAGTTTCTACGAGCAGTACTTC. It translates to CASTLTSGSFYEQYF. Drawing the rest from reference TRBV2 and TRBJ2-7, the complete variable domain is EPEVTQTPSHQVTQMGQEVILRCVPISNHLYFYWYRQILGQKVEFLVSFYNNEISEKSEIFDDQFSVERPDGSNFTLKIRSTKLEDSAMYFCASTLTSGSFYEQYFGPGTRLTVT.